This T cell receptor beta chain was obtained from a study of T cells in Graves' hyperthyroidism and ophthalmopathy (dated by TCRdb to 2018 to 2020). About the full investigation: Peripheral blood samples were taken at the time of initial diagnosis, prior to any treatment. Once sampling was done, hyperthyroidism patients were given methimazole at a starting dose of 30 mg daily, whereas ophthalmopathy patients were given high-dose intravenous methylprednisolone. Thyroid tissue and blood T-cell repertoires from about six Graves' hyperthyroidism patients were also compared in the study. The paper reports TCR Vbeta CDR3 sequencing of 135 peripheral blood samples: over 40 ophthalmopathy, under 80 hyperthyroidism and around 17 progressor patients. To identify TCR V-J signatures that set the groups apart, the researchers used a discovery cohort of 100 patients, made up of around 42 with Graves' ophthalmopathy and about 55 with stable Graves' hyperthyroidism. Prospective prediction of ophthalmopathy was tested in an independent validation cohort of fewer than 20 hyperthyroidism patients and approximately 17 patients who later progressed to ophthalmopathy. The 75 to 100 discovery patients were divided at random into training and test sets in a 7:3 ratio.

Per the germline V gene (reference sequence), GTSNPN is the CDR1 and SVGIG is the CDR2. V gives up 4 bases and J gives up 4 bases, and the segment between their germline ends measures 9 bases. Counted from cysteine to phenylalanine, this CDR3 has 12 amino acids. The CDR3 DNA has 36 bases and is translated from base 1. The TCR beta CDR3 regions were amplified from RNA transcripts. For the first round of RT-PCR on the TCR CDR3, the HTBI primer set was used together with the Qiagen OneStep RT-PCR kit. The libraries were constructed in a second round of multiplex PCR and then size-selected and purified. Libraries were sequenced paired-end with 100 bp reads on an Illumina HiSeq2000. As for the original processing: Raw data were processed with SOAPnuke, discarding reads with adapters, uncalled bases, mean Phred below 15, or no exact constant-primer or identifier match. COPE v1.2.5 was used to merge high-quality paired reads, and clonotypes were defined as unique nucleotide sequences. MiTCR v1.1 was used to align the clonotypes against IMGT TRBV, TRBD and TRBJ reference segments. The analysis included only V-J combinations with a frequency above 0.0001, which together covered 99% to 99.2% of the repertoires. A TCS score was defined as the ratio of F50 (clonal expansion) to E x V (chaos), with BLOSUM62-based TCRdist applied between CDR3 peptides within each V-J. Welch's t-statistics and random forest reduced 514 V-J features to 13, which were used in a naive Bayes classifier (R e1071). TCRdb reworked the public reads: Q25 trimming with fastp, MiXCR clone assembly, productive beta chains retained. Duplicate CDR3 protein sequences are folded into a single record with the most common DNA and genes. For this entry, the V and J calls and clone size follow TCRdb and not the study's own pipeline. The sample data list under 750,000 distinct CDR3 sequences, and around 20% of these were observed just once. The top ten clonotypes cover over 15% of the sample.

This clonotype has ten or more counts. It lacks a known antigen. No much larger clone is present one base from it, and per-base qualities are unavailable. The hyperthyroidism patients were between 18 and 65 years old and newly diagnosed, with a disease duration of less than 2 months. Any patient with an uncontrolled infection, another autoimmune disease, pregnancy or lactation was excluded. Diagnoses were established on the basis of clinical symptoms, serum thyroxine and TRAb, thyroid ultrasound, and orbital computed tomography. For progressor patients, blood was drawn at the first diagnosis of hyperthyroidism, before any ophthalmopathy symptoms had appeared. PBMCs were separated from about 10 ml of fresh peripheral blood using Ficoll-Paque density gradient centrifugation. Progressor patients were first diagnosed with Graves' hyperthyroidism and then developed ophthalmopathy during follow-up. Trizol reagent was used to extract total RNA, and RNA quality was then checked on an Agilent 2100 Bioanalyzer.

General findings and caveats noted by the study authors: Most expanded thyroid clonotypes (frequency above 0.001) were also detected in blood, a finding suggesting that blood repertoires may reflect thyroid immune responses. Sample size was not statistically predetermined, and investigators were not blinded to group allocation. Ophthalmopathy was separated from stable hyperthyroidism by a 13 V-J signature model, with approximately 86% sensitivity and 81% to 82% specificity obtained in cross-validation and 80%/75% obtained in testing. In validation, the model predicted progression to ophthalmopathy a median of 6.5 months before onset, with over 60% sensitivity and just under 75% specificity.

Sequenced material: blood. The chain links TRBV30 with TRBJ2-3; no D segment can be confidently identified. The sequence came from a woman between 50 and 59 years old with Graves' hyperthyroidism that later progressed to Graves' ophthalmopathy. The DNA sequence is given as TGTGCCTGGACAGAGTTACCAGATACGCAGTATTTT. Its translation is CAWTELPDTQYF. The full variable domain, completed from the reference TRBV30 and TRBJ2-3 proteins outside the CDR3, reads SQTIHQWPATLVQPVGSPLSLECTVEGTSNPNLYWYRQAAGRGLQLLFYSVGIGQISSEVPQNLSASRPQDRQFILSSKKLLLSDSGFYLCAWTELPDTQYFGPGTRLTVL.